This T cell receptor beta chain was recovered during a study of neoadjuvant anti-PD-1 for oral cavity cancer. The overall study: Before surgery, most patients got three to four biweekly 3 mg/kg nivolumab doses.

Time point specified: after neoadjuvant nivolumab, at surgical resection. Sequenced by immunoSEQ multiplex PCR; TCRdb stores in-frame clones only, minus some. The sample holds tens of thousands of clones, approximately 26% seen once. The V end lost 4 bases, the J end lost 1 base, and 14 bases lay between the germline ends. In germline, CDR1 is SNHLY, CDR2 FYNNEI. The CDR3 runs to 15 residues. This chain links TRBV2 with TRBJ2-7; D may be TRBD1 (5 bases). Sequenced here: tumor tissue, sampled after nivolumab (anti-PD-1) treatment. The clonotype comes from a person aged 35-80 years with oral cavity squamous cell carcinoma. CDR3 nucleotides: TGTGCCAGCAGTGTGTCCAGGGCGGCATCCTACGAGCAGTACTTC. Residues: CASSVSRAASYEQYF.